This TCR beta chain appears in the sequencing data of a study of cytomegalovirus exposure and HLA in healthy donors. Details on this clone: What it binds is unknown.

Findings and limits, study-wide: Most TCR sequences showed up rarely, but some public TCRs showed up in many donors. It was confirmed in vitro that three of the CMV-associated chains were specific for CMV antigens.

Some clones are missing from TCRdb's copy, which holds only in-frame ones; the method was immunoSEQ multiplex PCR. The sample includes roughly 150,000 clones, 70% to 90% seen only once; the top ten take approximately 2.4%. Input material: PBMCs. The receptor comes from a woman in her late teens or twenties in good health and CMV-seronegative.

The CDR3 sequence: CASSLGEGREETQYF. Here the CDR3 DNA reads TGTGCCAGCAGCTTAGGGGAGGGTAGGGAAGAGACCCAGTACTTC. J is TRBJ2-5 and V is TRBV11-2, with 7 bases matching TRBD2. Germline values: CDR1 SGHAT, CDR2 FQNNGV. The CDR3 loop spans 15 amino acids. The trim removed 1 base at V and 3 bases at J, leaving 5 bases unmatched.